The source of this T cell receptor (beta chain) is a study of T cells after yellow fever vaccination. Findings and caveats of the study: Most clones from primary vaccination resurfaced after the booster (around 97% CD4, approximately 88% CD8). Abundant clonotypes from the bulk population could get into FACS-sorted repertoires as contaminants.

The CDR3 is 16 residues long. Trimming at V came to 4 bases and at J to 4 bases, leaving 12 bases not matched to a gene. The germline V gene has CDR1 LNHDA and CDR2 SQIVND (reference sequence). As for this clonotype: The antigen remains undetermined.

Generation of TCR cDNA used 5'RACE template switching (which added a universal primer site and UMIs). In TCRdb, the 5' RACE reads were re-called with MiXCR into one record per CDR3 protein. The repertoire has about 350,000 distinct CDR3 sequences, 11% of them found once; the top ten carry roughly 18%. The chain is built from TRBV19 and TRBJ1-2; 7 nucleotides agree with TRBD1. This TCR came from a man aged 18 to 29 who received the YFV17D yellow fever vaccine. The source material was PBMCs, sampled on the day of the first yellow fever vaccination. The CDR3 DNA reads TGTGCCAGTAGTAAGTGGAGGGACAGAGACCTCTATGGCTACACCTTC. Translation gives CASSKWRDRDLYGYTF.